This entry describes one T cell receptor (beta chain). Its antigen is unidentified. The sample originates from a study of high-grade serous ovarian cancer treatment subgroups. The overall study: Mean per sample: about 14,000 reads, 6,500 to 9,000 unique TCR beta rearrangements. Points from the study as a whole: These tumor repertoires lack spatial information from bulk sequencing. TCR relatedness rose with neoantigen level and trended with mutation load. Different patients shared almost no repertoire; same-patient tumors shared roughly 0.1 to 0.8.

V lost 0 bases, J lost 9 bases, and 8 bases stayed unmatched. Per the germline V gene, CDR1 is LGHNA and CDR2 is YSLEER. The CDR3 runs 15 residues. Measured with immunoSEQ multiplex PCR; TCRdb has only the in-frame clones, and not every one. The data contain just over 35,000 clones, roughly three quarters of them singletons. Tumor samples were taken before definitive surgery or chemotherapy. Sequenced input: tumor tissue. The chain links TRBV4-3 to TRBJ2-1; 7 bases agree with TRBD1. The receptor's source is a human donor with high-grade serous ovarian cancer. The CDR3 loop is CASSQDQRQGREQFF. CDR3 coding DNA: TGCGCCAGCAGCCAAGACCAACGACAGGGTCGTGAGCAGTTCTTC.